This T cell receptor beta chain emerged from a study of tumor-infiltrating lymphocytes in primary liver carcinoma. Whole-study context: The patients comprised men and women between the ages of 30 and 69 years. Roughly 3.5 to 7.13 million productive TCRbeta reads were obtained per sample, with similar numbers across tissue types.

Using a constant-region primer together with ProtoScript II reverse transcriptase, TCR beta cDNA was made from about 500 ng of total RNA. Libraries covering TCR beta were generated through three nested multiplex PCR rounds (using a slightly modified ARM-PCR). Amplification in the first two PCR rounds was performed using TRBV1-TRBV30 forward primers and a C-beta reverse primer for around 11 cycles each. TCRdb itself ran the multiplex PCR reads through MiXCR, one entry per CDR3 protein. Of about 37,000 distinct CDR3 sequences in the sample, around 75% were seen once. Points on this clonotype: One end of the junction is discordant with germline, which a read error may explain.

Co-extracting RNA and DNA was done with roughly 17-33 mg of unsorted bulk tissue as input. From germline, CDR1 is GTSNPN and CDR2 SVGIG (reference sequence). This CDR3 is 18 amino acids long. Sequencing was performed on tumor-adjacent normal liver tissue. The chain combines TRBV30 with TRBJ2-1; the match to TRBD2 covers 9 bases. The source of this sequence is a man between 40 and 49 years old with primary liver carcinoma and hepatitis B virus infection. CDR3 region: CTWSVLRASGTGHNEQFF. CDR3 DNA: TGTACCTGGAGTGTACTCCGGGCTAGCGGGACCGGGCACAATGAGCAGTTCTTC. Full variable domain (rest looked up from reference TRBV30 and TRBJ2-1): SQTIHQWPATLVQPVGSPLSLECTVEGTSNPNLYWYRQAAGRGLQLLFYSVGIGQISSEVPQNLSASRPQDRQFILSSKKLLLSDSGFYLCTWSVLRASGTGHNEQFFGPGTRLTVL.